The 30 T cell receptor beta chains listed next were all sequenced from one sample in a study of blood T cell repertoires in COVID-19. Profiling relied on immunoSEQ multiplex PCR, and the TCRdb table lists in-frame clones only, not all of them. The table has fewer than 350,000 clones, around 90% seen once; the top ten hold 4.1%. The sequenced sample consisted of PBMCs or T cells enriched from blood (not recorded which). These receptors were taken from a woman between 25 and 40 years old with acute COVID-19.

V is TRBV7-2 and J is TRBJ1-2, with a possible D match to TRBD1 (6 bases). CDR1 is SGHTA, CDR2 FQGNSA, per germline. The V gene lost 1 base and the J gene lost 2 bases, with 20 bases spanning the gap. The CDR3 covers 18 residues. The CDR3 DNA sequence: TGTGCCAGCAGCTTAGTAACCGGCTCGCAAGGACAGAACTATGGCTACACCTTC. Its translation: CASSLVTGSQGQNYGYTF.

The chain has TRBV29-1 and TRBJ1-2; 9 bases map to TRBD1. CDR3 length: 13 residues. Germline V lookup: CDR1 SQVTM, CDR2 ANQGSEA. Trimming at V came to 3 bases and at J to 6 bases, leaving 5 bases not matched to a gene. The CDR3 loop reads CSVDPGTGNGYTF. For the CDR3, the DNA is TGCAGCGTTGACCCCGGGACAGGGAATGGCTACACCTTC.

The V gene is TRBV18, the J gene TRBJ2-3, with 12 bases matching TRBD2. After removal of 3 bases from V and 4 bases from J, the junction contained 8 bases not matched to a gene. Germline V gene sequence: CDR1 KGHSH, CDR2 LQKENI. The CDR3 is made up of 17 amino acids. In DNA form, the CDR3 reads TGTGCCAGCTCACCTCAGACTAGCGGGAGATCTTCAGATACGCAGTATTTT. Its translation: CASSPQTSGRSSDTQYF. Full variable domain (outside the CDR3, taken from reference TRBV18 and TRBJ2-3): NAGVMQNPRHLVRRRGQEARLRCSPMKGHSHVYWYRQLPEEGLKFMVYLQKENIIDESGMPKERFSAEFPKEGPSILRIQQVVRGDSAAYFCASSPQTSGRSSDTQYFGPGTRLTVL.

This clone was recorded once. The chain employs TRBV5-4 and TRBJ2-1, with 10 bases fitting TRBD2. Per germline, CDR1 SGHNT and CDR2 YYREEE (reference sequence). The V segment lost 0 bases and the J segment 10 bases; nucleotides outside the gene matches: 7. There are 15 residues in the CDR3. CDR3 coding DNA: TGTGCCAGCAGCTTGGCCCAACTAGCGGGAAACGAGCAGTTCTTC. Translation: CASSLAQLAGNEQFF. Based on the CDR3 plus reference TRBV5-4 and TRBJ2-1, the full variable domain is ETGVTQSPTHLIKTRGQQVTLRCSSQSGHNTVSWYQQALGQGPQFIFQYYREEENGRGNFPPRFSGLQFPNYSSELNVNALELDDSALYLCASSLAQLAGNEQFFGPGTRLTVL.

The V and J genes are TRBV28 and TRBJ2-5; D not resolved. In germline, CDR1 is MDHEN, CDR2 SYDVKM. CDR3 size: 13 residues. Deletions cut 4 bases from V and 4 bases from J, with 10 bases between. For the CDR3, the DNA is TGTGCCAGCAGTTACGAGGCTATAGAGACCCAGTACTTC. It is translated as CASSYEAIETQYF.

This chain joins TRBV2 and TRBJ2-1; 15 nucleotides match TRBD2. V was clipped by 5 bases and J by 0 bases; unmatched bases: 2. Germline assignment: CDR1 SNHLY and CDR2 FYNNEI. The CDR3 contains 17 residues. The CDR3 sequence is CASSPGLAGGSYNEQFF. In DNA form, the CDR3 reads TGTGCCAGCAGTCCGGGACTAGCGGGAGGCTCCTACAATGAGCAGTTCTTC.

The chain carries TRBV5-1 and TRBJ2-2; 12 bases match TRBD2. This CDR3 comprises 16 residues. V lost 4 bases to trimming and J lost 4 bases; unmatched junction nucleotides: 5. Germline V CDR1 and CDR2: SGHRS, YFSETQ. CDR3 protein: CASSLAGGVGTGELFF. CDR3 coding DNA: TGCGCCAGCAGCCTAGCGGGAGGGGTTGGCACCGGGGAGCTGTTTTTT.

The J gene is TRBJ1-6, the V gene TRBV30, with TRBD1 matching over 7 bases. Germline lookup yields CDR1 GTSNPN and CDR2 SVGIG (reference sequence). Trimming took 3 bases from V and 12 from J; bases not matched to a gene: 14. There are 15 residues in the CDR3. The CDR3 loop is CAWSPQSAGGIPLHF. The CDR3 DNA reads TGTGCCTGGAGCCCTCAGTCGGCAGGGGGGATACCCCTCCACTTT.

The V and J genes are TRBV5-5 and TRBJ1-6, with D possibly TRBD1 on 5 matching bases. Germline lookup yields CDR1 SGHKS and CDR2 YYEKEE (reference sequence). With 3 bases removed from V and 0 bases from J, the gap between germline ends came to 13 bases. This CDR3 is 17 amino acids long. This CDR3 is CASSSNSGFSYNSPLHF. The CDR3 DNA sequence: TGTGCCAGCAGCTCGAATTCAGGGTTCTCCTATAATTCACCCCTCCACTTT.

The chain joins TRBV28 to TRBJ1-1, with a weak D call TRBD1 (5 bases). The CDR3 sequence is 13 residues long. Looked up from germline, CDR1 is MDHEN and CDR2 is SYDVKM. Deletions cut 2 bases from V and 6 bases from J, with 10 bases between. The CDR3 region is CASSLIGQPEAFF. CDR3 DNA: TGTGCCAGCAGTTTAATAGGACAACCTGAAGCTTTCTTT.

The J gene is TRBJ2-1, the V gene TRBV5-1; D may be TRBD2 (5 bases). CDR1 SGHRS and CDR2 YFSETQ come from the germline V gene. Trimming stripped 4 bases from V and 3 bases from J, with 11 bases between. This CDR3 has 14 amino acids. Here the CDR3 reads CASSQSGGYNEQFF. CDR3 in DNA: TGCGCCAGCAGCCAGAGCGGAGGCTACAATGAGCAGTTCTTC.

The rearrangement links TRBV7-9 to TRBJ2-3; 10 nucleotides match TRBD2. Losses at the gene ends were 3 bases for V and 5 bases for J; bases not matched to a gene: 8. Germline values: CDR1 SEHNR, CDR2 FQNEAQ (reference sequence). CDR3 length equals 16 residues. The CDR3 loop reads CASSFYLAGVIDTQYF. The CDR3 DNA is TGTGCCAGCAGCTTTTATCTAGCGGGAGTCATAGATACGCAGTATTTT.

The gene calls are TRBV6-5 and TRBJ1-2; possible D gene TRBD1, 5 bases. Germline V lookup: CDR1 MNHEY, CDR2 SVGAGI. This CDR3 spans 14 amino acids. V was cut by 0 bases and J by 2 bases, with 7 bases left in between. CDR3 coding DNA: TGTGCCAGCAGTTACTCTGCAGGGAACTATGGCTACACCTTC. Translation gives CASSYSAGNYGYTF.

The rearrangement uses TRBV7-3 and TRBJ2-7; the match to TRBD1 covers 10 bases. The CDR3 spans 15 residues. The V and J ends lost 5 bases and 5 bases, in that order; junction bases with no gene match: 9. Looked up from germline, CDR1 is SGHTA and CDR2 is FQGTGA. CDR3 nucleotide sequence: TGTGCCAGCAGCCCGTCCGGGACAGGGGTCGACGAGCAGTACTTC. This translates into CASSPSGTGVDEQYF.

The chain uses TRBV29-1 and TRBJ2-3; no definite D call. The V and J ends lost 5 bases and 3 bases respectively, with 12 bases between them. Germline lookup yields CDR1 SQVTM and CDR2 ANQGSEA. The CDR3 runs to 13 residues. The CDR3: CSVFIVTTDTQYF. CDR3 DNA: TGCAGCGTTTTCATCGTCACAACAGATACGCAGTATTTT.

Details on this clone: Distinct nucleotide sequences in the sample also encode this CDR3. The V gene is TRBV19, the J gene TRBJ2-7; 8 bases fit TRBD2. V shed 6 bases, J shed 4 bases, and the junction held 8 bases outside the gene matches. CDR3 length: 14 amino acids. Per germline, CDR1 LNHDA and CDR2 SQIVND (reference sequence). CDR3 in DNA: TGTGCCAGTAGCCTTACTAGCGGAGCTTACGAGCAGTACTTC. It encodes CASSLTSGAYEQYF.

DNA for the CDR3: TGTGCCATCAGTATTTCTCCCTCGGGACAGGGTTACAATGAGCAGTTCTTC. This codes for CAISISPSGQGYNEQFF. The chain recombines TRBV10-3 with TRBJ2-1, with 9 bases matching TRBD1. Germline CDR1 and CDR2: ENHRY and SYGVKD. The length of the CDR3 is 17 residues. V lost 5 bases to trimming and J lost 4 bases; unmatched junction nucleotides: 12.

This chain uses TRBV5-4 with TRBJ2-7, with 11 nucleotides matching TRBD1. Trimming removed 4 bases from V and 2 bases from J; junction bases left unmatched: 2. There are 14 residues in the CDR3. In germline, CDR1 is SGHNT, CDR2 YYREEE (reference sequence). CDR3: CASSPGQGAYEQYF. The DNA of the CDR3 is TGTGCCAGCAGCCCGGGACAGGGGGCCTACGAGCAGTACTTC.

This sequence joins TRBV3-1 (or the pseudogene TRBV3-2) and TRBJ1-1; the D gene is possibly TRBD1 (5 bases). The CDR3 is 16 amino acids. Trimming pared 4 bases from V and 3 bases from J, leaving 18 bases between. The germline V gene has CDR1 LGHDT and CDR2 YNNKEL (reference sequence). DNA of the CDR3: TGTGCCAGCAGCCCCGAGTATCAGGGTAAGGACACTGAAGCTTTCTTT. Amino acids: CASSPEYQGKDTEAFF.

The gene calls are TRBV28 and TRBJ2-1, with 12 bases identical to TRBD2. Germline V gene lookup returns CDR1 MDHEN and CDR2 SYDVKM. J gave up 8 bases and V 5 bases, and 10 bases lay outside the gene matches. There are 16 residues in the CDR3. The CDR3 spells CASSPLAGGGMHEQFF. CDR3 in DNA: TGTGCCAGCAGTCCGCTAGCGGGAGGGGGTATGCATGAGCAGTTCTTC.

CDR3 sequence (DNA): TGTGCCAGCAGACTAGCGGGAAACAATGAGCAGTTCTTC. Translated, it gives CASRLAGNNEQFF. J is TRBJ2-1 and V is TRBV28; 10 bases agree with TRBD2. The V gene's germline CDR1 is MDHEN and CDR2 SYDVKM. V gave up 6 bases and J gave up 5 bases; unmatched junction bases: 1. The CDR3 has 13 amino acids.

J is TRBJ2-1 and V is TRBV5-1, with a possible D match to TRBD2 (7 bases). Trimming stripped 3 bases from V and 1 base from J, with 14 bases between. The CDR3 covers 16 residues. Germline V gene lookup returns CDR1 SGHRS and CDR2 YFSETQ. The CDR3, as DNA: TGCGCCAGCAGCTCAGACCGGGGGGCATCCTACAATGAGCAGTTCTTC. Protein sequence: CASSSDRGASYNEQFF.

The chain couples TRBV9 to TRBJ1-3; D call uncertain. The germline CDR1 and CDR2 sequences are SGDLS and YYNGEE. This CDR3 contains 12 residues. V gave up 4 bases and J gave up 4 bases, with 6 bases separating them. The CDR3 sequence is CASSSIGNTIYF. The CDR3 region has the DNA TGTGCCAGCAGCTCCATCGGAAACACCATATATTTT.

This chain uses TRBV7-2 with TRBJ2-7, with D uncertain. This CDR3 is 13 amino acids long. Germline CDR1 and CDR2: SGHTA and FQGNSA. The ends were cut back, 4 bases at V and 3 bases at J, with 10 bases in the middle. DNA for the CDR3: TGTGCCAGCAGCTCCTATTTAAACTACGAGCAGTACTTC. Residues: CASSSYLNYEQYF.

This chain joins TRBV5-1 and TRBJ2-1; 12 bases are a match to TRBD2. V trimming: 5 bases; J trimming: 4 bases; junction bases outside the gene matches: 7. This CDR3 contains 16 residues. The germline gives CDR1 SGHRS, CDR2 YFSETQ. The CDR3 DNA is TGCGCCAGCAGTAACCCCGGACTAGCGGGATACAATGAGCAGTTCTTC. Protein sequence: CASSNPGLAGYNEQFF.

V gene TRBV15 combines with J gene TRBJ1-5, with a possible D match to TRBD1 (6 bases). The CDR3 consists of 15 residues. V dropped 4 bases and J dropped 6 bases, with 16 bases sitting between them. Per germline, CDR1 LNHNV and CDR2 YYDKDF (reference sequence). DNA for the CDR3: TGTGCCACCAGCAACTTACAGGGTGAGGGTCAGCCCCAGCATTTT. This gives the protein CATSNLQGEGQPQHF. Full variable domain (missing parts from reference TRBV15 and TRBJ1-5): DAMVIQNPRYQVTQFGKPVTLSCSQTLNHNVMYWYQQKSSQAPKLLFHYYDKDFNNEADTPDNFQSRRPNTSFCFLDIRSPGLGDTAMYLCATSNLQGEGQPQHFGDGTRLSIL.

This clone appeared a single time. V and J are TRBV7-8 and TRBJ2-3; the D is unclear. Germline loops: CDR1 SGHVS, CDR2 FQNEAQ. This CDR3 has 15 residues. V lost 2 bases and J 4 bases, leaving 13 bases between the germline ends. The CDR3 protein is CASSLFVVEADTQYF. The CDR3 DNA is TGTGCCAGCAGCTTATTCGTGGTTGAGGCAGATACGCAGTATTTT. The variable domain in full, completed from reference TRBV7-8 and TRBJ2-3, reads GAGVSQSPRYKVAKRGQDVALRCDPISGHVSLFWYQQALGQGPEFLTYFQNEAQLDKSGLPSDRFFAERPEGSVSTLKIQRTQQEDSAVYLCASSLFVVEADTQYFGPGTRLTVL.

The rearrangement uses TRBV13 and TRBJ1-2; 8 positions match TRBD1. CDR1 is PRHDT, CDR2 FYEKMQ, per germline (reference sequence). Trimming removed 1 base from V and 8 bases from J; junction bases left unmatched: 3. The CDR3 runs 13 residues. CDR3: CASSLAGTGGYTF. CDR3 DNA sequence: TGTGCCAGCAGCTTAGCAGGGACAGGCGGCTACACCTTC.

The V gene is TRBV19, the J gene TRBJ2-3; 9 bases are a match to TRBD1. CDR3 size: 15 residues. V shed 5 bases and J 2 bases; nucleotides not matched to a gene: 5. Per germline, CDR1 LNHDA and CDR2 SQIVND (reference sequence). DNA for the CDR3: TGTGCCAGTAGTGAAACAGGGGGCGTCACAGATACGCAGTATTTT. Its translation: CASSETGGVTDTQYF.

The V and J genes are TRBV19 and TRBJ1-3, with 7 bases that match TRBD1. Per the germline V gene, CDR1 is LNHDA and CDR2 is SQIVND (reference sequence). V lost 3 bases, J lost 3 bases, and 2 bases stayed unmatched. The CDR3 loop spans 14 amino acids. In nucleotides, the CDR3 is TGTGCCAGTAGTATCCGACAGGGTGGAAACACCATATATTTT. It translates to CASSIRQGGNTIYF.